This TCR beta chain was obtained from a study of blood T cell repertoires in COVID-19. Study-wide context: The samples span acute and convalescent COVID-19 from the United States, Italy and Spain. PBMCs, B-cell-depleted T cells, or T cells provided the cDNA or gDNA that made up the material.

Per the original data handling: Reference gene primer amplification yielded estimated nucleated cell counts. Repertoires were generated with immunoSEQ multiplex PCR, while TCRdb's copy carries only in-frame clones and drops some. From that table come the V and J calls and clone size; the DNA was used to work out D and trimming. Seen here are a few hundred thousand clones, roughly 80% observed once, and the top ten hold about 7.4%. Trimming took 1 base from V and 0 from J, leaving 12 bases between them. Per the germline V gene, CDR1 is SGHKS and CDR2 is YYEKEE (reference sequence). The CDR3 runs to 16 residues.

The chain links TRBV5-5 to TRBJ2-3, with unresolved D. Material: peripheral blood. The receptor comes from a woman aged 45-59 years with acute or convalescent COVID-19. CDR3 nucleotide sequence: TGTGCCAGCAGCTTGCCTGCAAGCACTAGCACAGATACGCAGTATTTT. Its translation is CASSLPASTSTDTQYF.